This passage covers 25 T cell receptor beta chains from one sample sequenced in a study of T cells in Graves' hyperthyroidism and ophthalmopathy. Amplification of TCR beta CDR3 regions used RNA as the template. Primed by the HTBI set, a first-round RT-PCR was run on the TCR CDR3. Each CDR3 protein gets one entry after TCRdb re-called the multiplex PCR reads with MiXCR. The data hold roughly 600,000 distinct CDR3 sequences, with more than 14% observed a single time. Sequenced material: blood. Receptor source: a woman in her 50s with Graves' ophthalmopathy.

This clonotype has at least ten counts. The J gene is TRBJ2-7, the V gene TRBV20-1; TRBD1 or TRBD2 may be the D gene (6 bases each). CDR3 length equals 13 residues. In germline, CDR1 is DFQATT, CDR2 SNEGSKA (reference sequence). V lost 6 bases, J lost 5 bases, and 17 bases lay in between. The CDR3 spells CSAQSGGEDEQYF. CDR3 nucleotides: TGCAGTGCGCAGTCCGGGGGCGAGGACGAGCAGTACTTC.

This clonotype has at least ten counts. The chain employs TRBV28 and TRBJ1-2; D gene unclear. CDR3 length: 12 amino acids. With 7 bases removed from V and 2 bases from J, the gap between germline ends came to 8 bases. Germline-derived CDR1 and CDR2 are MDHEN and SYDVKM. CDR3 region: CASISPNYGYTF. CDR3 sequence (DNA): TGTGCCAGCATCTCACCAAACTATGGCTACACCTTC.

At least ten counts were recorded for this clonotype. The chain employs TRBV28 and TRBJ2-3, with D possibly TRBD2 on 5 matching bases. The CDR3 extends over 14 amino acids. Per the germline V gene, CDR1 is MDHEN and CDR2 is SYDVKM. Trimming cost V 6 bases and J 2 bases, with 12 bases left between them. CDR3 sequence: CASSAIGLTDTQYF. The CDR3 coding sequence is TGTGCCAGCAGCGCGATTGGACTCACAGATACGCAGTATTTT.

A remark on this clonotype: Being one base from a much bigger clone, this may be a read error. This likely comes from a read error, as the CDR3 has no conserved phenylalanine or tryptophan at its end. The chain has TRBV11-2 and TRBJ1-1, with D possibly TRBD1 on 5 matching bases. CDR3 size: 16 residues. CDR1 and CDR2 (germline): SGHAT, FQNNGV. V was shortened by 4 bases and J by 2 bases, with 17 bases between the two germline ends. The CDR3 reads CASSSFTGTLNTEAFS. CDR3 nucleotide sequence: TGTGCCAGCAGCTCCTTCACCGGGACCCTTAACACTGAAGCTTTCTCT.

This clonotype was counted many times. The chain employs TRBV7-2 and TRBJ2-5; D uncertain. There are 13 residues in the CDR3. The V end was cut by 2 bases, the J end by 5 bases, with 9 bases between. Per germline, CDR1 SGHTA and CDR2 FQGNSA. The CDR3 spells CASSLNKWETQYF. The DNA of the CDR3 is TGTGCCAGCAGCTTAAATAAGTGGGAGACCCAGTACTTC.

This clonotype was counted at least ten times. The chain has TRBV20-1 and TRBJ2-7; D ambiguous. The CDR3 runs to 14 residues. The V gene's germline CDR1 is DFQATT and CDR2 SNEGSKA (reference sequence). With 0 bases removed from V and 0 bases from J, the gap between germline ends came to 9 bases. The CDR3 region is CSARDPRASYEQYF. The DNA of the CDR3 is TGCAGTGCTAGAGATCCACGGGCCTCCTACGAGCAGTACTTC.

This clonotype was counted many times. The chain links TRBV2 to TRBJ2-7; 11 positions agree with TRBD2. V lost 5 bases, J lost 7 bases, and 10 bases stayed unmatched. The CDR3 sequence is 15 residues long. CDR1 and CDR2 (germline): SNHLY, FYNNEI. The CDR3 spells CASSPPRLAGTEQYF. The CDR3 nucleotides read TGTGCCAGCAGTCCGCCCCGACTAGCGGGGACAGAGCAGTACTTC.

CDR3 sequence (DNA): TGTGCCAGCAGCCCAGGGGGCGGGAGGGCCAAGTACGAGCAGTACTTC. Its translation is CASSPGGGRAKYEQYF. V usage is TRBV7-8 and J usage is TRBJ2-7; perhaps TRBD2 as D (9 bases). The V end lost 5 bases, the J end lost 4 bases, and 21 bases lay between the germline ends. CDR3 length: 16 residues. CDR1 and CDR2 (germline): SGHVS, FQNEAQ.

In this sample, this clonotype turned up many times. The chain joins TRBV6-1 to TRBJ2-7; D is possibly TRBD1 or TRBD2 (5 bases each). Germline V gene data show CDR1 as MNHNS and CDR2 as SASEGT. V was shortened by 7 bases and J by 3 bases, with 16 bases between the two germline ends. The CDR3 length is 14 residues. The CDR3 protein is CASTLPLGDYEQYF. Written as DNA, the CDR3 is TGTGCCAGCACTCTCCCTCTGGGGGACTACGAGCAGTACTTC.

This clonotype was recorded at least ten times. The V and J genes are TRBV3-1 and TRBJ2-1; D is ambiguous. Germline CDR1 LGHDT, CDR2 YNNKEL (reference sequence). The V end lost 0 bases, the J end lost 6 bases, and 12 bases lay between the germline ends. The CDR3 loop spans 15 amino acids. The CDR3 nucleotides read TGTGCCAGCAGCCAAGATATTCGGGCTAGCAATGAGCAGTTCTTC. This codes for CASSQDIRASNEQFF.

V and J are TRBV20-1 and TRBJ2-7, with 15 bases aligning to TRBD2. Trimming took 6 bases from V and 2 from J; bases not matched to a gene: 5. The germline CDR1 and CDR2 sequences are DFQATT and SNEGSKA (reference sequence). The CDR3 extends over 15 amino acids. CDR3 amino acids: CSAVGTSGGTYEQYF. CDR3 in DNA: TGCAGTGCCGTCGGGACTAGCGGGGGGACCTACGAGCAGTACTTC.

This clonotype turned up a few times. The rearrangement uses TRBV4-2 and TRBJ1-2, with D perhaps TRBD1 (5 bases). Trimming removed 0 bases from V and 6 bases from J, with 11 bases in between. This CDR3 has 14 residues. The germline gives CDR1 LGHNA, CDR2 YNFKEQ. CDR3 sequence: CASSQEGGGNGYTF. The CDR3 nucleotides read TGTGCCAGCAGCCAAGAGGGCGGGGGAAATGGCTACACCTTC.

This clonotype appeared many times. V usage is TRBV11-2 and J usage is TRBJ2-7; 7 bases agree with TRBD1. The CDR3 extends over 15 amino acids. The germline CDR1 and CDR2 sequences are SGHAT and FQNNGV. Unmatched junction bases numbered 7, after V lost 5 bases and J lost 0 bases. The chain's CDR3 is CASSPTGVFSYEQYF. In DNA, the CDR3 is TGTGCCAGCAGCCCCACAGGGGTCTTCTCCTACGAGCAGTACTTC.

This clonotype was observed a few times. The rearrangement links TRBV5-1 to TRBJ2-1; TRBD2 matches 8 bases. Losses at the gene ends were 8 bases for V and 9 bases for J; bases not matched to a gene: 10. CDR1 and CDR2 (germline): SGHRS, YFSETQ. CDR3 length: 13 residues. The CDR3 is CASSGGRDTEQFF. In nucleotides, the CDR3 is TGCGCCAGTTCGGGGGGGCGGGATACTGAGCAGTTCTTC. Looking up the rest from reference TRBV5-1 and TRBJ2-1 gives the full variable domain: KAGVTQTPRYLIKTRGQQVTLSCSPISGHRSVSWYQQTPGQGLQFLFEYFSETQRNKGNFPGRFSGRQFSNSRSEMNVSTLELGDSALYLCASSGGRDTEQFFGPGTRLTVL.

This clonotype was observed a few times. This rearrangement joins TRBV12-3 or TRBV12-4 to TRBJ2-5, with TRBD2 matching over 12 bases. V trimming: 4 bases; J trimming: 2 bases; junction bases outside the gene matches: 5. CDR3 length: 16 residues. CDR3 loop: CASSWTSGNPQETQYF. The CDR3, as DNA: TGTGCCAGCAGTTGGACTAGCGGGAATCCTCAAGAGACCCAGTACTTC.

This clonotype was observed a single time. The chain links TRBV7-2 to TRBJ2-5, with 9 bases matching TRBD2. Germline CDR1 SGHTA, CDR2 FQGNSA. This CDR3 is built from 16 residues. The V and J ends lost 3 bases and 3 bases, in that order; junction bases with no gene match: 8. As DNA, the CDR3 is TGTGCCAGCAGCTTCAGGGCTAGCGGGATCAAAGAGACCCAGTACTTC. Its protein is CASSFRASGIKETQYF. Looking up the rest from reference TRBV7-2 and TRBJ2-5 gives the full variable domain: GAGVSQSPSNKVTEKGKDVELRCDPISGHTALYWYRQSLGQGLEFLIYFQGNSAPDKSGLPSDRFSAERTGGSVSTLTIQRTQQEDSAVYLCASSFRASGIKETQYFGPGTRLLVL.

At least ten counts were recorded for this clonotype. This chain connects TRBV2 to TRBJ1-1; the D gene is possibly TRBD1 (6 bases). V was shortened by 6 bases and J by 1 base, with 15 bases between the two germline ends. This CDR3 region has 15 residues. CDR1 and CDR2 from the germline V gene are SNHLY and FYNNEI. The CDR3 reads CASREEKTGNTEAFF. The CDR3 DNA reads as TGTGCCAGCAGGGAGGAAAAGACAGGGAACACTGAAGCTTTCTTT.

This chain links TRBV5-6 with TRBJ1-5; 8 bases align to TRBD1. CDR1 and CDR2 (germline): SGHDT, YYEEEE. CDR3 length: 13 amino acids. Unmatched junction bases numbered 8, after V lost 4 bases and J lost 11 bases. The CDR3 here is CASSQGQGLAQHF. The CDR3 nucleotides read TGTGCCAGCAGCCAAGGACAGGGCTTGGCCCAGCATTTT. Drawing the rest from reference TRBV5-6 and TRBJ1-5, the complete variable domain is DAGVTQSPTHLIKTRGQQVTLRCSPKSGHDTVSWYQQALGQGPQFIFQYYEEEERQRGNFPDRFSGHQFPNYSSELNVNALLLGDSALYLCASSQGQGLAQHFGDGTRLSIL.

This clonotype was counted at least ten times. The rearrangement joins TRBV27 to TRBJ1-1; weak D call: TRBD1 (5 bases). V was cut by 2 bases and J by 8 bases, with 15 bases left in between. CDR1 and CDR2 from the germline V gene are MNHEY and SMNVEV (reference sequence). This CDR3 spans 14 amino acids. CDR3 residues: CASSLGVRGGEAFF. The CDR3 nucleotides read TGTGCCAGCAGTTTAGGCGTGAGGGGAGGCGAAGCTTTCTTT.

To note about this clonotype: One junction end does not reproduce the germline sequence, and a read error may be involved. J is TRBJ2-7 and V is TRBV15; 7 positions agree with TRBD1. The germline V gene encodes CDR1 LNHNV and CDR2 YYDKDF (reference sequence). The CDR3 is 15 residues long. CDR3 in amino acids: CATSSWQGDTYEQCF. The CDR3 coding sequence is TGTGCCACCAGCAGCTGGCAGGGGGATACCTACGAGCAGTGCTTC.

The rearrangement links TRBV7-3 to TRBJ2-1, with 11 bases that match TRBD2. Trimming removed 0 bases from V and 8 bases from J; junction bases left unmatched: 6. Germline V CDR1 and CDR2: SGHTA, FQGTGA. The CDR3 has 16 amino acids. For the CDR3, the DNA is TGTGCCAGCAGCTTAACGTTAACTAGCGGGAGTGATGAGCAGTTCTTC. It translates to CASSLTLTSGSDEQFF.

The sample holds many counts of this clonotype. The rearrangement uses TRBV20-1 and TRBJ1-5; TRBD1 might be the D (6 bases). The CDR3 length is 14 residues. V lost 5 bases to trimming and J lost 6 bases, with 17 bases between them. Germline V gene sequence: CDR1 DFQATT, CDR2 SNEGSKA (reference sequence). Written as DNA, the CDR3 is TGCAGTGCTTCCAGAAGGGGGTCAGGTCAGCCCCAGCATTTT. It specifies CSASRRGSGQPQHF.

This clonotype has only a few counts. The V gene is TRBV28, the J gene TRBJ1-1; D is perhaps TRBD1 (6 bases). Looked up from germline, CDR1 is MDHEN and CDR2 is SYDVKM. The CDR3 has 13 residues. Trimming cost V 6 bases and J 11 bases, with 19 bases left between them. The CDR3 reads CASSDPMGARAFF. The CDR3 region has the DNA TGTGCCAGCAGCGACCCTATGGGGGCAAGGGCTTTCTTT.

V gene TRBV6-1 combines with J gene TRBJ1-6, with 8 bases fitting TRBD1. Trimming cost V 6 bases and J 10 bases; bases outside gene matches: 11. The germline V gene encodes CDR1 MNHNS and CDR2 SASEGT. The CDR3 loop spans 15 amino acids. CDR3 sequence (DNA): TGTGCCAGCAGAAGAACCGGGACAGGTGAATCACCCCTCCACTTT. Amino acids: CASRRTGTGESPLHF.

The chain is built from TRBV6-2 or TRBV6-3 and TRBJ1-2, with TRBD1 matching 12 bases. With V trimmed by 8 bases and J by 4 bases, 14 bases remained unmatched. This CDR3 region has 17 residues. Germline V gives CDR1 MNHEY, CDR2 SVGEGT. The chain's CDR3 is CASRGGTGGNRGYGYTF. CDR3 coding DNA: TGTGCCAGCCGGGGGGGGACAGGGGGCAATCGGGGCTATGGCTACACCTTC.